This T cell receptor (beta chain) was found in a study of OX40 agonist ivuxolimab in advanced cancers. With regard to the full study: Ivuxolimab, which targeted the costimulatory receptor OX40 (CD134), was an agonistic, fully human IgG2 monoclonal antibody. Intravenous ivuxolimab was administered to patients every 2 weeks at six dose levels: 0.01, 0.1, 0.3, 1.5, 3 and 10 mg/kg. Among the roughly 50 dose-escalation patients, around 19 had hepatocellular carcinoma, 15 melanoma, 9 renal cell carcinoma and 9 head and neck cancer. In the dose-escalation cohort, 82.7% of patients were male, and the mean age was approximately 55 years, with a range of roughly 20 to 79. Patients were allowed to have had prior anti-PD-1, anti-PD-L1 or anti-CTLA-4 therapy, and 30% to 40% of the dose-escalation patients had previously received checkpoint inhibitors. Partial responses occurred in three dose-escalation patients: two with cutaneous melanoma and one with hepatocellular carcinoma. Peripheral TCRbeta sequencing was intended to test whether TCR sequence diversity was altered and clonal T-cell expansion was caused by ivuxolimab. The paper reports the monotherapy dose-escalation portion (N = 52 patients) of the phase I ivuxolimab trial. The study at large found these results: The antigen specificity of the clonally expanded peripheral T cells was not determined. Partial responders in the 0.1-3.0 mg/kg groups had among the lowest normalized peripheral clonal expansion, especially among CD8+ T cells. At doses from 0.1 to 3.0 mg/kg, clonal expansion was seen in both CD4+ and CD8+ blood T cells between baseline and week 6. Low levels of normalized T-cell clonal expansion were also shown by some nonresponding patients. After ivuxolimab, more expanded clones were found on average in CD8+ T cells than in CD4+ T cells.

For sequencing of the TCRbeta CDR3 region, genomic DNA was extracted from the sorted cells. The immunoSEQ Assay was used for sequencing of TCRbeta CDR3 regions. Here the immuneACCESS table is served through TCRdb, limited to in-frame sequences with V and J called. Missing clones are a known gap in these copies; in checked studies unresolved V genes cover under half, and the rest lacks a known reason. The sample data list about 47,000 clones, and 84% of these were observed just once. The ten biggest clones cover under 25% of the sample. Remarks on this clone: Its cognate antigen has yet to be identified. Nothing much larger sits one base from this clone, and base qualities are not available.

In the germline V gene, CDR1 corresponds to SGDLS and CDR2 to YYNGEE. The V end loses 4 bases and the J end loses 13 bases, and a stretch of 18 bases separates them. The CDR3 spans 14 residues, from the cysteine through the phenylalanine. The DNA shown is the 42-base CDR3, in frame from base 1. The trial excluded patients who had a history of autoimmune disease or who were on systemic immunosuppression. Peripheral blood for TCR sequencing was drawn from every dose cohort at baseline, at cycle 4 day 1 and at cycle 7 day 1. The samples were drawn from a first-in-human, open-label, multicenter phase I dose-escalation trial of ivuxolimab. The trial enrolled adults with locally advanced or metastatic head and neck squamous cell, hepatocellular, melanoma or renal cell carcinoma. Before TCR sequencing, CD4+ T cells and CD8+ T cells were sorted from peripheral blood as separate populations.

Recombination linked TRBV9 to TRBJ2-6; the D gene is unclear. Material: CD4+ or CD8+ T cells sorted from blood, obtained in a trial of the OX40 agonist ivuxolimab. The clonotype comes from an adult with an advanced solid tumor such as melanoma, head and neck, liver or kidney cancer. The CDR3 reads as follows: CASSTADGFRVLTF. The nucleotide sequence reads as follows: TGTGCCAGCAGCACTGCCGACGGTTTTCGGGTCCTGACTTTC.